This TCR beta chain was captured in a study of T cell responses to AZD1222 COVID-19 vaccine. Study-wide background: Investigators merged groups given second doses at roughly 4 or roughly 12 weeks.

Assay used: immunoSEQ multiplex PCR; TCRdb lists only in-frame clones, some missing. The table records approximately 120,000 clones, about 92% of them present only once. Study results and limitations: White British people made up most donors, females outnumbered males, and clonal diversity was possibly underestimated. Vaccination with two AZD1222 doses was followed by a rise in Spike-specific TCR breadth and depth.

Worth noting for this clone: Its antigen is unidentified.

Germline-derived CDR1 and CDR2 are MNHEY and SVGAGI. V lost 6 bases to trimming and J lost 2 bases, with 4 bases between them. The CDR3 totals 12 residues. The sample in question was peripheral blood, obtained on day 0 of AZD1222 vaccination. V usage is TRBV6-5 and J usage is TRBJ2-2; no clear D gene. This clonotype was sampled from an adult in good health. The DNA for the CDR3 is TGTGCCAGCAGGGGTAACACCGGGGAGCTGTTTTTT. Translation: CASRGNTGELFF.